Listed below are T cell receptor beta chains from one sample, sequenced in a study of T cells in tumors after PD-1 blockade. Profiled with immunoSEQ multiplex PCR; TCRdb holds only in-frame clones, not every one. The repertoire holds around 49,000 clones, with about 84% as singletons. Sequencing used PBMCs, obtained before anti-PD-1 treatment. These receptors all come from a human donor with basal cell carcinoma. Each CDR3 is given with its conserved first and last residue. A D gene is named only where the DNA matches it firmly. Where a row states a size, it is once, few, many or the class of an expanded clone; other rows omit it.

J gene,CDR3 length,D gene,clone size,V gene,CDR3 DNA,CDR3 protein
TRBJ2-7,17,TRBD1,-,TRBV10-3,TGTGCCATCAGTGAGTCGATAATCTTACAGGGGGTCTACGAGCAGTACTTC,CAISESIILQGVYEQYF
TRBJ1-2,13,-,-,TRBV5-6,TGTGCCAGCAGCCCTACAAGTAACTATGGCTACACCTTC,CASSPTSNYGYTF
TRBJ2-7,14,TRBD1,-,TRBV5-4,TGTGCCAGCAGCCTTGGACAGGGAGCCTACGAGCAGTACTTC,CASSLGQGAYEQYF
TRBJ2-7,13,-,once,TRBV30,TGTGCCTGGACCCGCGGGACAGTCTACGAGCAGTACTTC,CAWTRGTVYEQYF
TRBJ1-5,13,-,-,TRBV19,TGTGCCAGTAGTGCGGGGATCAATCAGCCCCAGCATTTT,CASSAGINQPQHF
TRBJ1-4,14,-,-,TRBV7-9,TGTGCCAGCAGCTTAGCCGGGTTTAATGAAAAACTGTTTTTT,CASSLAGFNEKLFF
TRBJ2-3,16,TRBD2,once,TRBV18,TGTGCCAGCTCACCGCCCGGGACTAGGCCTACAGATACGCAGTATTTT,CASSPPGTRPTDTQYF
TRBJ2-1,14,-,few,TRBV2,TGTGCCAGCAGGTTACAAATTGGATACAATGAGCAGTTCTTC,CASRLQIGYNEQFF
TRBJ2-3,13,-,-,TRBV3-1/TRBV3-2,TGTGCCAGCAGCCAAGGGGGGACAGATACGCAGTATTTT,CASSQGGTDTQYF
TRBJ1-2,12,-,-,TRBV10-3,TGTGCCATCAGTGAGTCTAAAGGTGGCTACACCTTC,CAISESKGGYTF
TRBJ2-7,14,TRBD1,-,TRBV2,TGTGCCAGCAGGGAACCGGGACAGGGATACGAGCAGTACTTC,CASREPGQGYEQYF
TRBJ2-7,12,-,-,TRBV30,TGTGCCTGGAGTCCCACCAACTACGAGCAGTACTTC,CAWSPTNYEQYF
TRBJ2-7,13,-,-,TRBV5-1,TGCGCCAGCAGCTTGGGAGGGTCAGGGGAGCAGTACTTC,CASSLGGSGEQYF
TRBJ2-1,12,TRBD1,-,TRBV10-3,TGTGCCACCAGGACAGGATACAATGAGCAGTTCTTC,CATRTGYNEQFF
TRBJ2-7,15,-,-,TRBV4-2,TGTGCCAGCAGCCAAGACCCCTTTCGGGTCTACGAGCAGTACTTC,CASSQDPFRVYEQYF
TRBJ2-7,15,-,-,TRBV7-2,TGTGCCAGCAGCTTAGACAGCCAACTAACCTACGAGCAGTACTTC,CASSLDSQLTYEQYF
TRBJ1-1,14,-,-,TRBV6-1,TGTGCCAGCAGTGACGGCAGCGGGAACACTGAAGCTTTCTTT,CASSDGSGNTEAFF
TRBJ2-7,13,-,-,TRBV13,TGTGCCAGCAGCTTAGACCGTAAACACGAGCAGTACTTC,CASSLDRKHEQYF
TRBJ2-1,14,TRBD1,-,TRBV10-3,TGTGCCATCAGTGAGACGACAGGGAACAATGAGCAGTTCTTC,CAISETTGNNEQFF
TRBJ2-7,12,-,-,TRBV5-1,TGCGCCAGCAGGTCAGGGAGCTACGAGCAGTACTTC,CASRSGSYEQYF
TRBJ2-7,14,TRBD1,-,TRBV4-1,TGCGCCAGCAGCCAGACGGGACAGTCCTACGAGCAGTACTTC,CASSQTGQSYEQYF
TRBJ2-7,15,-,-,TRBV5-4,TGTGCCAGCAGCTTGTGGGGGACCCCCTCCTACGAGCAGTACTTC,CASSLWGTPSYEQYF
TRBJ1-1,12,-,once,TRBV30,TGTGCCTGGACAGGGAGGAACACTGAAGCTTTCTTT,CAWTGRNTEAFF
TRBJ1-2,10,-,once,TRBV6-6,TGTGCCAGCAGAACCTATGGCTACACCTTC,CASRTYGYTF
TRBJ2-3,15,TRBD1,-,TRBV5-5,TGTGCCAGCAGCGAGAGACAGGGGGCGTCAGATACGCAGTATTTT,CASSERQGASDTQYF
TRBJ1-4,13,-,-,TRBV7-9,TGTGCCAGCAGCAGGGGGTTTAATGAAAAACTGTTTTTT,CASSRGFNEKLFF
TRBJ2-1,14,TRBD1,-,TRBV29-1,TGCAGCGTTGAAGCTCAGGGGGTTTATGATGAGCAGTTCTTC,CSVEAQGVYDEQFF
TRBJ1-1,15,TRBD1,-,TRBV9,TGTGCCAGCAGCGTAGACCACAGGGGAATTACTGAAGCTTTCTTT,CASSVDHRGITEAFF
TRBJ2-6,12,-,-,TRBV3-1/TRBV3-2,TGTGCCAGCAGCTTCTTATCCAACGTCCTGACTTTC,CASSFLSNVLTF
TRBJ2-2,17,TRBD2,-,TRBV5-1,TGCGCCAGCAGCCCCTCTAGCGGGGGAACGAACACCGGGGAGCTGTTTTTT,CASSPSSGGTNTGELFF
TRBJ2-7,14,TRBD1,-,TRBV5-1,TGCGCCAGCAGGTCACCGGGACAGGCCTACGAGCAGTACTTC,CASRSPGQAYEQYF
TRBJ1-2,13,TRBD1,once,TRBV5-1,TGCGCCAGCAGCTTTGGGACAGCCCAGGGCTACACCTTC,CASSFGTAQGYTF
TRBJ2-3,16,-,-,TRBV10-3,TGTGCCATCAGTGAGTTCCAGGGGAGTCACACAGATACGCAGTATTTT,CAISEFQGSHTDTQYF
TRBJ2-3,18,TRBD2,-,TRBV5-1,TGCGCCAGCAGCTTGTTTTTAGCGGGAGCCATTCTCACAGATACGCAGTATTTT,CASSLFLAGAILTDTQYF
TRBJ1-4,13,-,-,TRBV5-4,TGTGCCAGCAGCTTTTCGGAGAATGAAAAACTGTTTTTT,CASSFSENEKLFF
TRBJ2-3,16,-,-,TRBV13,TGTGCCAGCAGCTCCGAAGACAGGCTTGGCACAGATACGCAGTATTTT,CASSSEDRLGTDTQYF
TRBJ1-5,15,-,-,TRBV3-1/TRBV3-2,TGTGCCAGCAGCCAAGATACGACAGATAATCAGCCCCAGCATTTT,CASSQDTTDNQPQHF
TRBJ2-7,14,-,-,TRBV7-7,TGTGCTAGCAGCCTGACGATTGACTCCTACGAGCAGTACTTC,CASSLTIDSYEQYF
TRBJ2-3,14,-,-,TRBV6-1,TGTGCCAGCAGTGAATTGGGGCCCGGAGATACGCAGTATTTT,CASSELGPGDTQYF
TRBJ1-2,13,-,-,TRBV27,TGTGCCAGCGGGACCGGGGTAAACTATGGCTACACCTTC,CASGTGVNYGYTF
TRBJ1-4,15,-,once,TRBV25-1,TGTGCCAGCAGTGAATTTCGGGGCCAGGGAGAAAAACTGTTTTTT,CASSEFRGQGEKLFF
TRBJ1-6,13,TRBD1,-,TRBV28,TGTGCCAGTCAGGGGGCGAATAATTCACCCCTCCACTTT,CASQGANNSPLHF
TRBJ1-2,14,-,-,TRBV4-1,TGCGCCAGCAGCCATGAAAGGACAGAATATGGCTACACCTTC,CASSHERTEYGYTF
TRBJ2-3,14,-,-,TRBV10-1,TGCGCCAGCAGTGACCGACTAGAGGCAGATACGCAGTATTTT,CASSDRLEADTQYF
TRBJ2-1,15,-,-,TRBV20-1,TGCAGTGCTAGTATAGGGACACCTATATACAATGAGCAGTTCTTC,CSASIGTPIYNEQFF
TRBJ2-1,16,TRBD1,-,TRBV19,TGTGCCAGTAACGCCAGGGGGTCGAGCTCCTACAATGAGCAGTTCTTC,CASNARGSSSYNEQFF
TRBJ1-5,14,-,few,TRBV4-1,TGCGCCAGCAGCCAAGGACGGGGAGGGCAGCCCCAGCATTTT,CASSQGRGGQPQHF
TRBJ2-4,17,TRBD2,-,TRBV3-1/TRBV3-2,TGTGCCAGCAGCCAAGAAACGGGGGGGCTTAGAGTCGGCATTCAGTACTTC,CASSQETGGLRVGIQYF
TRBJ2-7,12,-,-,TRBV12-3/TRBV12-4,TGTGCCAGCAGCCGAACTTTACGGGAGCAGTACTTC,CASSRTLREQYF
TRBJ1-2,14,TRBD1,-,TRBV30,TGTGCCTGGAGCTTCAGGGGGGCAGGCTATGGCTACACCTTC,CAWSFRGAGYGYTF
TRBJ2-3,16,TRBD2,few,TRBV6-1,TGTGCCAGCAGTGAAGCACTAGCGGGGGGCACAGATACGCAGTATTTT,CASSEALAGGTDTQYF
TRBJ2-7,12,-,once,TRBV19,TGTGCCAGTAGTGGAGGTGCCTACGAGCAGTACTTC,CASSGGAYEQYF
TRBJ2-2,14,-,-,TRBV30,TGTGCCTGGAATGGCCAAGGAGTGGCCGGGGAGCTGTTTTTT,CAWNGQGVAGELFF
TRBJ2-5,15,-,-,TRBV5-4,TGTGCCAGCAGCTTGGCCGGCAGGGGAGACCAGACCCAGTACTTC,CASSLAGRGDQTQYF
TRBJ2-7,13,-,-,TRBV19,TGTGCCAGTAGTATGAGCGGCACCTACGAGCAGTACTTC,CASSMSGTYEQYF